This T cell receptor (beta chain) was identified in a study of blood T cell repertoires in COVID-19. In the study overall: COVID-19 samples from acute and convalescent phases originated in the United States, Italy and Spain. PBMCs, B-cell-depleted T cells, or T cells were the source of the cDNA or gDNA that made up the material.

Followed longitudinally, the Seattle patients had been enrolled during active infection. The authors' processing: Estimation of nucleated cell counts was performed using reference gene primer amplification. Sequencing was performed with immunoSEQ multiplex PCR; in TCRdb, only in-frame clones are kept and a portion is missing. V and J calls and clone size are copied from that table; D and trimming were computed from the DNA. This sample carries some 290,000 clones, roughly 88% of them seen once, and the ten largest clones take roughly 2.9%. The CDR3 spans 14 residues. Germline V gene data show CDR1 as SEHNR and CDR2 as FQNEAQ (reference sequence). V gave up 3 bases and J gave up 4 bases; unmatched junction bases: 5.

The chain uses TRBV7-9 and TRBJ1-1; 7 bases match TRBD1. Sequencing was carried out using peripheral blood. This TCR was recovered from a woman in her twenties or thirties with COVID-19, enrolled during active disease. CDR3 in amino acids: CASSFTGAGTEAFF. DNA for the CDR3: TGTGCCAGCAGCTTCACAGGGGCGGGCACTGAAGCTTTCTTT. Full variable domain (remainder filled in from reference TRBV7-9 and TRBJ1-1): DTGVSQNPRHKITKRGQNVTFRCDPISEHNRLYWYRQTLGQGPEFLTYFQNEAQLEKSRLLSDRFSAERPKGSFSTLEIQRTEQGDSAMYLCASSFTGAGTEAFFGQGTRLTVV.